This TCR beta chain was identified in a study of CD8 T cells in ankylosing spondylitis. Whole-study findings and limits: Characteristic, it appeared, of ankylosing spondylitis blood was a TCR beta motif of fewer than 10 highly homologous variants.

CDR1 is WNHNN and CDR2 is SYGVQD in the germline V gene (reference sequence). The CDR3 totals 14 residues. With V trimmed by 10 bases and J by 5 bases, 7 bases remained unmatched. Notes on this clonotype: Its cognate antigen is unknown.

Quantitative 5'-RACE with molecular barcodes produced the TCR beta libraries. TCRdb re-derived calls from the 5' RACE reads in MiXCR, one entry per CDR3 protein. The sample carries just over 300,000 distinct CDR3 sequences, less than 25% recorded once. This clonotype originated in a female donor with ankylosing spondylitis or in good health (not recorded which). The sample comprised blood, either unsorted or a sorted T cell fraction (not recorded which). The chain carries TRBV10-1 and TRBJ1-5; 11 bases match TRBD1. The CDR3 region is CANSGQGAYQPQHF. The CDR3 DNA is TGCGCCAACTCTGGACAGGGGGCTTATCAGCCCCAGCATTTT.